This T cell receptor beta chain was recorded in a study of early T cells in non-severe SARS-CoV-2 infection. For the study at large: Unpaired chains resulted from sequencing bulk RNA of unsorted whole blood. General study findings and limits: Matching with VDJdb favored anti-spike CD8 responses (missing private and CD4 specificities).

Remarks on this clonotype: As yet, its antigen is unknown.

Unique molecular identifiers were affixed to single, distinct cDNA molecules. TCRdb used MiXCR to reprocess the 5' RACE reads, holding one entry per CDR3 protein. The table has some 71,000 distinct CDR3 sequences, 8% to 10% seen once. The source material was whole blood, sampled at baseline. The clonotype originates from an adult who was a healthcare worker with PCR-confirmed SARS-CoV-2 infection or an uninfected control (not recorded which).

In DNA, the CDR3 is TGCAGCGCTGGGGGTTATAGCACAGATACGCAGTATTTT. Its translation is CSAGGYSTDTQYF. The rearrangement links TRBV29-1 to TRBJ2-3, with D perhaps TRBD1 or TRBD2 (5 bases each). The CDR3 covers 13 residues. V lost 7 bases, J lost 0 bases, and 11 bases lay in between. CDR1 and CDR2 (germline): SQVTM, ANQGSEA.